A single T cell receptor beta chain is shown here with its context. The antigen is undetermined. Repertoires were generated with immunoSEQ multiplex PCR, while TCRdb's copy carries only in-frame clones and drops some. Among fewer than 85,000 clones, roughly 90% were seen once, and the ten largest hold 3.8%. Germline loops: CDR1 MDHEN, CDR2 SYDVKM. The V gene lost 1 base and the J gene lost 3 bases, with 12 bases spanning the gap. This CDR3 spans 15 amino acids. The sample belongs to a study of cytomegalovirus exposure and HLA in healthy donors. Overall study: Later, an analysis reported that the 110 or so validation repertoires had used the same platform as the roughly 700 first-cohort repertoires. Study observations and caveats: High sensitivity and specificity were reportedly achieved when the classifier diagnosed cytomegalovirus status. Rarity held for most TCR sequences, but there were some public TCRs that occurred in many donors.

This receptor was taken from a woman younger than 30 in good health and CMV-seropositive. This sequence joins TRBV28 and TRBJ2-5, with a weak D call TRBD1 (6 bases). Sequenced material: PBMCs. The chain's CDR3 is CASSLYTNREETQYF. The DNA of the CDR3 is TGTGCCAGCAGTTTATACACTAACAGGGAAGAGACCCAGTACTTC.